These 2 T cell receptor beta chains were sequenced from one sample in a study of long-term antiretroviral therapy in people with HIV. Sequencing relied on immunoSEQ assay v3.0, run at survey level. Using immunoSEQ multiplex PCR, the repertoire was profiled, and TCRdb retains in-frame clones only, with some absent. The table lists approximately 12,000 clones, roughly 80% of them singletons. Source: unsorted PBMCs, taken 8 to 8.5 years after starting antiretroviral therapy. The source of these receptors is a middle-aged man with HIV.

This chain uses TRBV6-1 with TRBJ2-2; possible D gene TRBD1, 5 bases. The V end lost 2 bases, the J end lost 1 base, and 8 bases lay between the germline ends. CDR1 is MNHNS, CDR2 SASEGT, per germline. The CDR3 totals 15 residues. The CDR3: CASSESGRNTGELFF. The CDR3, as DNA: TGTGCCAGCAGTGAATCAGGGCGGAACACCGGGGAGCTGTTTTTT.

The chain employs TRBV7-3 and TRBJ2-7; D perhaps matches TRBD1 (5 bases). The V end was cut by 1 base, the J end by 5 bases, with 9 bases between. The germline V gene encodes CDR1 SGHTA and CDR2 FQGTGA. The CDR3 has 13 residues. Here the CDR3 reads CASSLIGRDEQYF. In DNA form, the CDR3 reads TGTGCCAGCAGCTTAATTGGCAGGGACGAGCAGTACTTC.